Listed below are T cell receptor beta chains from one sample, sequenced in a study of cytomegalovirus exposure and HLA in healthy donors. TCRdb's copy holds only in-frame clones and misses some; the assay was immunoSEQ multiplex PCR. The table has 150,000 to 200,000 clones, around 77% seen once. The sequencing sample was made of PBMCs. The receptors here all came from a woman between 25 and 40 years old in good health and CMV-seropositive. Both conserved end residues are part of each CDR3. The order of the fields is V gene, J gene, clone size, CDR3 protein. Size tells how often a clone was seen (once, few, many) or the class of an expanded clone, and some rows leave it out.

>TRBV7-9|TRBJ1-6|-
CASSFLISGGNSPLHF
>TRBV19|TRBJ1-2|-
CASSKTQGRYGYTF
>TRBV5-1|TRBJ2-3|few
CASSLQETTDTQYF
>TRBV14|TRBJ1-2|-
CASSQVYEDISYGYTF
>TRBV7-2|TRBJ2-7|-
CASSSGQGPTYEQYF
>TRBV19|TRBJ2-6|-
CASSISGGSGANVLTF
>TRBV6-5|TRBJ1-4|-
CASTGWRGEKLFF
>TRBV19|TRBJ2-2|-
CASKYLANTGELFF
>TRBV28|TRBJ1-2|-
CASRDGQGIYGYTF
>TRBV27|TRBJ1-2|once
CATIDRPGGYGYTF
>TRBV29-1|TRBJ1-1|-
CSVLKQGGYTEAFF
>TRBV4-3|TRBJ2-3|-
CASSQADGGTQYF
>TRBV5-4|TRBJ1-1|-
CASSLAGYGAFF
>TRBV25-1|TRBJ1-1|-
CASSDRGENTEAFF
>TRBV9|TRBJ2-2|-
CASSVAAGEITGELFF
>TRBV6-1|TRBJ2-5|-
CASSDLTGQGALRETQYF
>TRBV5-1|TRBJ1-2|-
CASSLRTGSGYTF
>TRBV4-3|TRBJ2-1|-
CASSQALGTMENEQFF
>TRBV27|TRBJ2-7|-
CASMTGRNEQYF
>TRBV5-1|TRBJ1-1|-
CASSYRHLNTEAFF
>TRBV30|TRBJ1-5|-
CAWRDRGSSWKPQHF
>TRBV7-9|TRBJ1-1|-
CASSPLGGQGVSSGAFF
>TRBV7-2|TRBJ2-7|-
CASSPRTAFRYEQYF
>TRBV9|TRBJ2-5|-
CASSAGEGETQYF
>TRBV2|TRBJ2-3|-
CASSETGTSGGTDTQYF
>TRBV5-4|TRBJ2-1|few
CASREGGAGRPYNEQFF
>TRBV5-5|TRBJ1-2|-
CASSLGGTGSGYTF
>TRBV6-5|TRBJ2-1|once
CASSPLRRGYNEQFF
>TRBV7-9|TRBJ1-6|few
CASSLGGRVGSPLHF
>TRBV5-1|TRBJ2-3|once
CASSLVGSTDTQYF
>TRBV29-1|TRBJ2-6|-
CSVDQTGTGANVLTF
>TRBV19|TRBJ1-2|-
CASSRTPNYGYTF
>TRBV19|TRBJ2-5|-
CASSIVTSGQETQYF
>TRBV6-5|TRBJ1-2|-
CASSSDRGPSFYGYTF
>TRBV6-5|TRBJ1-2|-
CASRVTGGYGYTF